Listed below are T cell receptor beta chains from one sample, sequenced in a study of blood T cell repertoires in COVID-19. Some clones are missing from TCRdb's copy, which holds only in-frame ones; the method was immunoSEQ multiplex PCR. The sample lists 150,000 to 200,000 clones, 75% to 90% seen once, with about 2.1% in the top ten. The specimen sequenced was PBMCs or T cells enriched from blood (not recorded which). Receptors were obtained from a woman aged 35 to 49 with acute COVID-19. Both conserved end residues are part of each CDR3. The order of the fields is J gene, clone size, V gene, CDR3 protein. Not every row has a clone size; where given, it reads once, few, many or a size class.

j_gene: TRBJ1-1
abundance: NA
v_gene: TRBV7-9
CDR3aa: CASSLQRSGATEAFF

j_gene: TRBJ1-2
abundance: NA
v_gene: TRBV30
CDR3aa: CATPGQFNYGYTF

j_gene: TRBJ2-1
abundance: NA
v_gene: TRBV5-1
CDR3aa: CATTSGTGFNNEQFF

j_gene: TRBJ1-2
abundance: NA
v_gene: TRBV6-5
CDR3aa: CASSYGQEKHF

j_gene: TRBJ2-3
abundance: NA
v_gene: TRBV30
CDR3aa: CAWRGEAGPDTQYF

j_gene: TRBJ1-1
abundance: NA
v_gene: TRBV19
CDR3aa: CASIRGGNTEAFF

j_gene: TRBJ1-4
abundance: NA
v_gene: TRBV5-8
CDR3aa: CASSLRGATNEKLFF

j_gene: TRBJ1-2
abundance: once
v_gene: TRBV12-3/TRBV12-4
CDR3aa: CASRGQYYGYTF

j_gene: TRBJ1-6
abundance: NA
v_gene: TRBV11-2
CDR3aa: CASSLSTGISPLHF

j_gene: TRBJ1-1
abundance: once
v_gene: TRBV5-5
CDR3aa: CASSTQGGNTEAFF

j_gene: TRBJ2-7
abundance: NA
v_gene: TRBV7-9
CDR3aa: CASSPHRFPYEQYF

j_gene: TRBJ2-7
abundance: few
v_gene: TRBV7-2
CDR3aa: CASSLGTSLSYEQYF

j_gene: TRBJ2-3
abundance: NA
v_gene: TRBV30
CDR3aa: CAWSPVDPRTDTQYF

j_gene: TRBJ2-1
abundance: NA
v_gene: TRBV7-3
CDR3aa: CASSLEGARARYNEQFF

j_gene: TRBJ1-2
abundance: once
v_gene: TRBV19
CDR3aa: CASSPPSGGYTF

j_gene: TRBJ2-7
abundance: NA
v_gene: TRBV10-3
CDR3aa: CAISSGRYEQYF

j_gene: TRBJ2-7
abundance: NA
v_gene: TRBV30
CDR3aa: CAFGAYEQYF

j_gene: TRBJ1-5
abundance: NA
v_gene: TRBV27
CDR3aa: CASSLLGRAGGGNQPQHF

j_gene: TRBJ1-1
abundance: NA
v_gene: TRBV5-1
CDR3aa: CASSELQGTSTEAFF

j_gene: TRBJ2-2
abundance: NA
v_gene: TRBV9
CDR3aa: CASSVYTGELFF

j_gene: TRBJ2-3
abundance: NA
v_gene: TRBV10-3
CDR3aa: CAISEGSSADTQYF

j_gene: TRBJ2-7
abundance: NA
v_gene: TRBV3-1/TRBV3-2
CDR3aa: CASSQGVRQGEQYF

j_gene: TRBJ2-1
abundance: NA
v_gene: TRBV5-1
CDR3aa: CASSLMGTVNEQFF

j_gene: TRBJ1-2
abundance: NA
v_gene: TRBV2
CDR3aa: CASSKGTGKAYGYTF

j_gene: TRBJ2-3
abundance: NA
v_gene: TRBV7-3
CDR3aa: CASSFGLAGGKDTQYF

j_gene: TRBJ1-6
abundance: NA
v_gene: TRBV19
CDR3aa: CASSLRPGQGPSPLHF

j_gene: TRBJ1-6
abundance: once
v_gene: TRBV18
CDR3aa: CASSPDRGESPLHF

j_gene: TRBJ2-5
abundance: NA
v_gene: TRBV12-5
CDR3aa: CASAPGGSGRADETQYF

j_gene: TRBJ2-2
abundance: NA
v_gene: TRBV28
CDR3aa: CASSPLLRASGSPGELFF

j_gene: TRBJ2-1
abundance: NA
v_gene: TRBV6-5
CDR3aa: CASRMTSGGSNEQFF

j_gene: TRBJ2-5
abundance: NA
v_gene: TRBV14
CDR3aa: CATTQHTGGGETQYF

j_gene: TRBJ2-1
abundance: NA
v_gene: TRBV18
CDR3aa: CASSGGTGRNEQFF

j_gene: TRBJ1-1
abundance: NA
v_gene: TRBV27
CDR3aa: CASKDRVLSEAFF

j_gene: TRBJ2-7
abundance: NA
v_gene: TRBV10-3
CDR3aa: CAISDRGSHEQYF

j_gene: TRBJ2-7
abundance: NA
v_gene: TRBV6-2/TRBV6-3
CDR3aa: CASTPAGSNSYEQYF

j_gene: TRBJ2-7
abundance: NA
v_gene: TRBV6-1
CDR3aa: CASSEVQAYEQYF

j_gene: TRBJ2-4
abundance: NA
v_gene: TRBV11-2
CDR3aa: CASSLTWDRKNIQYF

j_gene: TRBJ2-5
abundance: NA
v_gene: TRBV5-4
CDR3aa: CASSFSGTREETQYF

j_gene: TRBJ2-3
abundance: NA
v_gene: TRBV7-2
CDR3aa: CASRFGGGAGVDTQYF

j_gene: TRBJ2-3
abundance: NA
v_gene: TRBV28
CDR3aa: CASSLEDTQYF